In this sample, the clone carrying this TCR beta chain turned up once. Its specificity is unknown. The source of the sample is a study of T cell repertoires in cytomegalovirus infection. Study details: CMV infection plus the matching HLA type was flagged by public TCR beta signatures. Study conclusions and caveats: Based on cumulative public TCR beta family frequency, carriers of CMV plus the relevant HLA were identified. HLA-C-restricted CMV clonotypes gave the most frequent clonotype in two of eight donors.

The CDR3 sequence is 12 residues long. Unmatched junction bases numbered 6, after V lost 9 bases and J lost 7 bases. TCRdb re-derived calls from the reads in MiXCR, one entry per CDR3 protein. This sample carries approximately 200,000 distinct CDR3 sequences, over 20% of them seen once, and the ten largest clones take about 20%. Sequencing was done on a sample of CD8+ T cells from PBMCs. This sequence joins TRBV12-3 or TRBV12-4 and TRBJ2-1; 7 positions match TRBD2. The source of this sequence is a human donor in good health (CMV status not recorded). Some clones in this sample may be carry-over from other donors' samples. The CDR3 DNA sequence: TGTGCCAGTTCAATGGGGGGGAATGAGCAGTTCTTC. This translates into CASSMGGNEQFF.